The clone carrying this TCR beta chain was recorded a few times. Antigen: not known. Germline CDR1 and CDR2: DFQATT and SNEGSKA (reference sequence). V shed 3 bases and J 4 bases; nucleotides not matched to a gene: 11. The CDR3 consists of 15 residues. These data come from a study of CD8 T cells in ankylosing spondylitis. TCRdb used MiXCR to reprocess the 5' RACE reads, holding one entry per CDR3 protein. The sample gives approximately 220,000 distinct CDR3 sequences, about 10% of which show up once; roughly a fifth is in the top ten. Overall study findings and caveats: Typical of ankylosing spondylitis blood, it appeared, was a TCR beta motif of roughly eight highly homologous variants.

The clonotype comes from a male donor with ankylosing spondylitis or in good health (not recorded which). The sequenced sample was blood, either unsorted or a sorted T cell fraction (not recorded which). The chain recombines TRBV20-1 with TRBJ2-7, with TRBD2 identical over 8 bases. CDR3 residues: CSASPLTAGEYEQYF. The CDR3 DNA sequence: TGCAGTGCTAGTCCACTCACAGCGGGGGAATACGAGCAGTACTTC.